This TCR beta chain was obtained from a study of shared clonotypes between healthy human individuals (dated by TCRdb to the early 2020s). A note on the overall study: A few men and a couple of women, aged 18 to 49 years, made up the cohort. Different laboratories and diverse techniques were used to prepare libraries and sequence TCR repertoires, to increase sequencing depth and limit assay-specific biases. For each donor, CD4 naive and CD4 memory were each given three plates, CD8 naive was given two plates, and CD8 memory was given one plate. Each donor's leukapheresis produced roughly between roughly 0.85 and 9.5 billion PBMCs. To estimate repertoire size and how much clonotype sharing occurs between individuals, the study deeply sequenced the blood TCR repertoires of roughly 5 healthy adults.

The CDR3 sequence holds 13 residues, the cysteine and phenylalanine included. Just the 39-base CDR3 DNA is kept, in frame starting at base 1. The germline V gene sets CDR1 to SGHDN and CDR2 to FVKESK. V is cut by 1 base and J by 6 bases, and the space between the germline ends is 9 bases. Using the deep immunoSEQ assay, multiplex PCR amplified TCR CDR3 regions from genomic DNA. Genomic DNA extracted from each cell subset was distributed evenly over all wells of several immunoSEQ 96-well plates, and each plate served as one replicate. For sorted subsets, about 0.2 ug genomic DNA, equal to about 30,000 T cell genomes, was loaded into each replicate PCR. The purified libraries were quantified using a Qubit 3.0 fluorometer, sized with a Bioanalyzer 2100, and then quantified again using the KAPA Library Quantification kit. A separate single-read 150-cycle Illumina NextSeq 550 flow cell was used to sequence each immunoSEQ 96-well plate. The paper's data handling went like this. Because the immunoSEQ output held only junctional sequences and lacked quality scores, the filtering could not match the filtering applied to full-length reads. Sequences were annotated with PyIR, a Python wrapper for IgBLAST v1.9, using IMGT germline references to assign V/J genes and CDR3. Reads with weak V/J assignments (E-value above 1e-6), missing CDR3, stop codons, out-of-frame junctions, or ambiguous translated residues were removed. V3J clonotypes were defined as sequences sharing the same inferred V gene, J gene, and CDR3 amino acid sequence. Percentage overlap between repertoires was calculated by dividing the number of shared unique clonotypes by the size of the smaller repertoire. RTK rarefaction, the Chao1 estimator, and Recon v2.1 estimates of unobserved clonotypes were used to assess repertoire richness. OLGA was used to compute generation probabilities for all TCRbeta clonotypes that the gDNA method yielded from several donors. TCRdb mirrors the immuneACCESS table, restricted to in-frame sequences. Some clones are absent from its copies; in checked studies, under half trace to an unresolved V gene, and the reason for the others is unknown. That table supplies the V and J calls and clone size; D and trimming were determined from the DNA. This sample holds approximately 1.4 million clones; approximately 98% were observed only once. The leading ten clones occupy 0.4% to 0.45% of the sample.

The donors were healthy, HIV-negative adults with no recently reported acute infections or vaccinations. Only Caucasian adults living in Nashville, Tennessee, USA were represented among the donors. CD4+ T cells were enriched by magnetic negative selection; naive cells were then positively selected on CD45RA, and the negative fraction formed the memory subset. After blood collection by leukapheresis, PBMCs were isolated using Ficoll-Histopaque density gradient centrifugation and then cryopreserved in the vapor phase of liquid nitrogen. Analytical flow cytometry was used to check the purity and quantity of each magnetically sorted T cell population. Genomic DNA was isolated from each sorted fraction and quantified by UV absorbance on a Nanodrop 2000c. Study-wide findings and limitations: Compared with non-shared clonotypes, the clonotypes found in all four sorted-subset donors had higher generation probabilities. Because the study included only a small number of donors, the genetic and exposure-history diversity represented was limited. Pairwise subsampling indicated that sequencing depth was expected to affect the degree of clonotype sharing among donors. Sharing across a few donors was observed for around 4.8% of naive CD4, over 3% of naive CD8, around 2.5% of memory CD4, and over 0.3% of memory CD8 clonotypes. Only blood was sampled, and tissue TCR repertoires likely differ from those in blood. Larger estimated clonotype richness was generally found for naive subsets than for memory subsets. Incomplete sequencing was indicated by rarefaction of sorted-subset datasets, despite the large sequencing depth.

Concerning this clone: The antigen this receptor binds is unknown. The sample holds no much larger clone one base away, and base qualities are not on file.

The chain uses TRBV14 and TRBJ1-1; confidence is insufficient to name the D gene. Sequenced material: naive CD4+ T cells sorted from blood. According to the study, the label for this sample's cell subset or site signals: CD45RA+ positively selected. This clonotype originated in a man between 25 and 39 years old in good health. The CDR3 reads as follows: CASSQVGLSEAFF. The nucleotide sequence is given as TGTGCCAGCAGCCAAGTAGGTCTGTCTGAAGCTTTCTTT.